Each of the 30 T cell receptor beta chains below was sequenced from the same sample in a study of blood T cells in healthy people across ages (dated by TCRdb to the mid-2010s). Library preparation used 5' RACE. The data were produced on an Illumina HiSeq 2500. A second PCR of roughly 6 to 11 cycles was run with a J-beta primer mix and a sample-barcoded 5' primer. The raw public data were reprocessed by TCRdb itself: fastp quality trimming at Q25, MiXCR clonotype calling, in-frame beta chains only. Each record represents a unique CDR3 protein, reported with the most common genes and DNA among its rows. The sample table lists about 2 million distinct CDR3 sequences, around 48% of them with a count of one. Roughly 2.1% of the sample belongs to the ten largest clones. The sample was blood. These receptors came from a woman between 40 and 50 years old in good health.

Concerning this clonotype: One base away lies a much larger clone, so this may be a sequencing read error. J is TRBJ2-5 and V is TRBV4-3; no clear D. In germline, CDR1 is LGHNA, CDR2 YSLEER. The CDR3 is 14 residues long. CDR3 sequence reads: CASSQDRQQGTQYF. The CDR3 DNA sequence: TGCGCCAGCAGCCAAGACCGCCAGCAAGGGACCCAGTACTTC.

The DNA of the CDR3 is TGTGCCATCAGCTCCGGGACAGCTAATGAAAAACTGTTTTTT. It translates to CAISSGTANEKLFF. The chain is built from TRBV10-3 and TRBJ1-4, with 7 bases aligning to TRBD1. Germline values: CDR1 ENHRY, CDR2 SYGVKD. This CDR3 is built from 14 residues. Trimming took 6 bases from V and 3 from J; bases not matched to a gene: 4.

This rearrangement joins TRBV19 to TRBJ2-5; 9 bases agree with TRBD2. Germline values: CDR1 LNHDA, CDR2 SQIVND (reference sequence). V lost 2 bases to trimming and J lost 1 base; unmatched junction nucleotides: 8. The CDR3 length is 17 residues. The CDR3 DNA sequence: TGTGCCAGTAGTATATTTTTTGGCGGGGGGGCCCAAGAGACCCAGTACTTC. Protein sequence: CASSIFFGGGAQETQYF.

V and J are TRBV18 and TRBJ2-1, with 7 positions matching TRBD1. V was clipped by 2 bases and J by 13 bases; unmatched bases: 8. Germline lookup yields CDR1 KGHSH and CDR2 LQKENI. The CDR3 loop spans 13 amino acids. CDR3 nucleotides: TGTGCCAGCTCACCAGGGCAGGGGGAGACCCAGTTCTTC. It yields the protein CASSPGQGETQFF. The full variable domain, its missing parts supplied by reference TRBV18 and TRBJ2-1, is NAGVMQNPRHLVRRRGQEARLRCSPMKGHSHVYWYRQLPEEGLKFMVYLQKENIIDESGMPKERFSAEFPKEGPSILRIQQVVRGDSAAYFCASSPGQGETQFFGPGTRLTVL.

A note on this clonotype: A much more abundant neighbour one base away suggests this may be a read error. The J gene is TRBJ2-7, the V gene TRBV4-1; either TRBD1 or TRBD2 may fit D (5 bases each). Trimming removed 2 bases from V and 2 bases from J, with 10 bases in between. Germline V lookup: CDR1 MGHRA, CDR2 YSYEKL. The CDR3 is 14 amino acids. DNA for the CDR3: TGCGCCAGCAGCCAAAGGGACCGTCCCTACGAGCAGTACTTC. Translation: CASSQRDRPYEQYF.

The chain joins TRBV28 to TRBJ2-4, with D possibly being TRBD1 (7 bases). This CDR3 region has 15 residues. V was trimmed by 5 bases and J by 13 bases, leaving 24 bases between them. The germline V gene encodes CDR1 MDHEN and CDR2 SYDVKM. The CDR3 spells CASSPRRGRVREQYF. As DNA, the CDR3 is TGTGCCAGCAGTCCTCGGAGGGGGCGGGTCCGAGAGCAGTACTTC.

This clonotype appeared many times. The chain combines TRBV7-2 with TRBJ2-5; the D is unclear. The V gene lost 1 base and the J gene lost 6 bases, with 12 bases spanning the gap. The germline CDR1 and CDR2 sequences are SGHTA and FQGNSA. This CDR3 contains 14 residues. CDR3 protein: CASSLDTYGKTQYF. CDR3 nucleotides: TGTGCCAGCAGCTTAGATACGTACGGAAAGACCCAGTACTTC.

CDR3 protein: CASSLGTEGPYEQYF. The CDR3 DNA follows: TGTGCCAGCAGCTTAGGGACAGAAGGGCCCTACGAGCAGTACTTC. The V and J genes are TRBV7-9 and TRBJ2-7; tentatively, D is TRBD1 (6 bases). Germline CDR1 is SEHNR and CDR2 is FQNEAQ (reference sequence). V lost 1 base and J 2 bases, leaving 12 bases between the germline ends. The CDR3 is made up of 15 amino acids.

This chain joins TRBV20-1 and TRBJ2-4, with D perhaps matching TRBD1 (5 bases). The V gene's germline CDR1 is DFQATT and CDR2 SNEGSKA (reference sequence). The CDR3 spans 13 residues. V shed 7 bases and J shed 0 bases, with 10 bases lying between them. The CDR3, as DNA: TGCAGTGGGGGCATACTAGCCAAAAACATTCAGTACTTC. It specifies CSGGILAKNIQYF.

The rearrangement joins TRBV7-2 to TRBJ2-1; 9 positions agree with TRBD2. The germline V gene encodes CDR1 SGHTA and CDR2 FQGNSA. The CDR3 has 17 residues. With V trimmed by 3 bases and J by 8 bases, 14 bases remained unmatched. The CDR3 DNA reads as TGTGCCAGCAGCTTCCAACCGACTAGCGGCAGTAAGGATGAGCAGTTCTTC. Its protein is CASSFQPTSGSKDEQFF.

This clonotype appeared a single time. The chain employs TRBV2 and TRBJ2-4, with 8 bases matching TRBD2. The last part of the DNA fits TRBJ2-7 better; the J call may be wrong. Germline-derived CDR1 and CDR2 are SNHLY and FYNNEI. This CDR3 has 19 amino acids. In DNA, the CDR3 is TGTGCCAGCAGCCCAACCCGATATCGGGGGGGACCCCTCTCCTACGAGCAGTACTTC. This encodes CASSPTRYRGGPLSYEQYF.

The chain has TRBV20-1 and TRBJ2-7; unclear D gene. The CDR3 has 14 amino acids. Trimming left V 0 bases short and J 4 bases short, with 13 bases between. From germline, CDR1 is DFQATT and CDR2 SNEGSKA (reference sequence). The DNA of the CDR3 is TGCAGTGCTAGAGATCCCCAGAAGGAGTACGAGCAGTACTTC. This gives the protein CSARDPQKEYEQYF.

The CDR3 bases are TGTGCCAGCACCAAAGGGGAGATGACCTACGAGCAGTACTTC. The encoded protein is CASTKGEMTYEQYF. The rearrangement joins TRBV12-3 or TRBV12-4 to TRBJ2-7, with D possibly called TRBD1 or TRBD2 (5 bases each). The CDR3 length is 14 residues. The ends were cut back, 7 bases at V and 2 bases at J, with 15 bases in the middle.

A remark on this clonotype: Compared with germline, one end of the junction differs, possibly owing to a read error. This chain uses TRBV25-1 with TRBJ2-3; D possibly uses TRBD1 or TRBD2 (5 bases each). This CDR3 has 13 amino acids. Germline assignment: CDR1 MGHDK and CDR2 SYGVNS. The CDR3 DNA follows: TGTGCCAGCAGAAGAGGGGCTGAGGATACGCGGTATTTT. It yields the protein CASRRGAEDTRYF.

CDR3 nucleotide sequence: TGCAGTGCCATAGCGGGTTTCCCCTACAATGAGCAGTTCTTC. It specifies CSAIAGFPYNEQFF. This chain connects TRBV20-1 to TRBJ2-1, with TRBD2 matching over 7 bases. This CDR3 region has 14 residues. V lost 6 bases and J lost 2; bases outside the gene matches: 7. Germline V CDR1 and CDR2: DFQATT, SNEGSKA (reference sequence).

This chain connects TRBV20-1 to TRBJ2-1; TRBD2 might be the D (7 bases). The CDR3 covers 14 residues. With 6 bases removed from V and 9 bases from J, the gap between germline ends came to 21 bases. Germline V lookup: CDR1 DFQATT, CDR2 SNEGSKA (reference sequence). CDR3 sequence reads: CSARGAGAPGEQFF. As DNA, the CDR3 is TGCAGTGCCCGAGGGGCGGGGGCTCCGGGTGAGCAGTTCTTC.

The chain carries TRBV27 and TRBJ2-1; TRBD1 matches at 7 bases. The length of the CDR3 is 18 residues. CDR1 and CDR2 from the germline V gene are MNHEY and SMNVEV (reference sequence). V lost 0 bases and J lost 1; bases outside the gene matches: 9. As DNA, the CDR3 is TGTGCCAGCAGTTTATCCCCCCCAGGGGGTTTTTCCTACAATGAGCAGTTCTTC. It yields the protein CASSLSPPGGFSYNEQFF.

The V and J genes are TRBV7-9 and TRBJ1-1, with TRBD1 identical over 8 bases. Germline V gene lookup returns CDR1 SEHNR and CDR2 FQNEAQ (reference sequence). Losses at the gene ends were 5 bases for V and 3 bases for J; bases not matched to a gene: 8. This CDR3 comprises 15 residues. The CDR3 region has the DNA TGTGCCAGCAGCCCAGTTCCGACAGGGGACACTGAAGCTTTCTTT. This sequence encodes CASSPVPTGDTEAFF.

On this clonotype: This clone may be a read error of a much larger clone one base away. The CDR3 sequence is CASSLSGSPYNEQYF. The CDR3, as DNA: TGTGCCAGCAGCTTAAGCGGGAGCCCCTACAATGAGCAGTACTTC. V and J are TRBV7-2 and TRBJ2-7; 8 bases are a match to TRBD2. The CDR3 spans 15 residues. From germline, CDR1 is SGHTA and CDR2 FQGNSA. The trim removed 2 bases at V and 7 bases at J, leaving 10 bases unmatched.

The sample holds many counts of this clonotype. The chain has TRBV7-2 and TRBJ2-1; D possibly corresponds to TRBD2 (6 bases). The V end was cut by 1 base, the J end by 4 bases, with 11 bases between. The CDR3 is 15 residues long. Germline CDR1 is SGHTA and CDR2 is FQGNSA. The DNA for the CDR3 is TGTGCCAGCAGCTTAGACGGGGGTGGATACAATGAGCAGTTCTTC. Encoded protein: CASSLDGGGYNEQFF.

This clonotype was found a few times. The chain combines TRBV20-1 with TRBJ2-3; D unresolved. CDR3 length equals 13 residues. Germline CDR1 and CDR2: DFQATT and SNEGSKA (reference sequence). The V gene lost 5 bases and the J gene lost 2 bases, with 11 bases spanning the gap. The CDR3 loop is CSAAWRPTDTQYF. Written as DNA, the CDR3 is TGCAGTGCTGCGTGGCGGCCCACAGATACGCAGTATTTT.

V is TRBV2 and J is TRBJ2-3, with 10 bases matching TRBD2. V trimming: 1 base; J trimming: 2 bases; junction bases outside the gene matches: 6. Germline CDR1 and CDR2: SNHLY and FYNNEI. The length of the CDR3 is 17 residues. The CDR3 region has the DNA TGTGCCAGCAGTGAAGAGCCTAGCGGGGGACTCACAGATACGCAGTATTTT. Amino acids: CASSEEPSGGLTDTQYF.

The CDR3 nucleotides read TGCAGTGCTAGAGCTTTTAGCGGGGGAGTCGAGCAGTACTTC. It translates to CSARAFSGGVEQYF. The J gene is TRBJ2-7, the V gene TRBV20-1; 9 nucleotides agree with TRBD2. Losses at the gene ends were 1 base for V and 6 bases for J; bases not matched to a gene: 7. The CDR3 sequence is 14 residues long. The germline V gene has CDR1 DFQATT and CDR2 SNEGSKA (reference sequence).

J is TRBJ2-7 and V is TRBV5-5; TRBD1 might be the D (5 bases). V shed 1 base and J shed 2 bases, with 10 bases lying between them. The CDR3 runs to 14 residues. Per the germline V gene, CDR1 is SGHKS and CDR2 is YYEKEE (reference sequence). The CDR3 coding sequence is TGTGCCAGCAGCTTGTCTACCAGGGCCTACGAGCAGTACTTC. Translated, it gives CASSLSTRAYEQYF.

In this sample, this clonotype turned up a few times. This chain joins TRBV7-2 and TRBJ2-3; 9 nucleotides align to TRBD1. Germline V gene sequence: CDR1 SGHTA, CDR2 FQGNSA. The V and J ends lost 5 bases and 4 bases, in that order; junction bases with no gene match: 7. This CDR3 comprises 15 residues. DNA for the CDR3: TGTGCCAGCAGCCTCGGGACAGGGTACTCAGATACGCAGTATTTT. Translating it yields CASSLGTGYSDTQYF.

This clonotype was seen more than once but under ten times. This chain joins TRBV20-1 and TRBJ2-4; perhaps TRBD1 as D (6 bases). This CDR3 region has 13 residues. Germline V gives CDR1 DFQATT, CDR2 SNEGSKA (reference sequence). Trimming left V 0 bases short and J 9 bases short, with 12 bases between. CDR3 in amino acids: CSARDLGGGIQYF. DNA for the CDR3: TGCAGTGCTAGAGATCTTGGGGGCGGCATTCAGTACTTC.

The chain couples TRBV12-3 or TRBV12-4 to TRBJ2-5; the match to TRBD2 covers 7 bases. CDR3 size: 13 residues. The ends lost 5 bases at V and 5 bases at J; junction bases unmatched: 5. The CDR3 DNA reads as TGTGCCAGCAGTCCGCGGGAGTTGGAGACCCAGTACTTC. This translates into CASSPRELETQYF.

The CDR3, as DNA: TGCGCCAGTCAGCCCGGCGGAGTCACCAGAGCAGATACGCAGTATTTT. It yields the protein CASQPGGVTRADTQYF. The gene calls are TRBV5-1 and TRBJ2-3; D remains unclear. The germline V gene has CDR1 SGHRS and CDR2 YFSETQ. The V and J ends lost 8 bases and 4 bases respectively, with 23 bases between them. The CDR3 length is 16 residues.

The genes are TRBV6-1 and TRBJ2-1, with 10 nucleotides matching TRBD1. Germline V CDR1 and CDR2: MNHNS, SASEGT. This CDR3 is built from 15 residues. Trimming cost V 4 bases and J 6 bases; bases outside gene matches: 6. The CDR3 spells CASSAKRTGGNEQFF. CDR3 nucleotide sequence: TGTGCCAGCAGTGCGAAAAGGACAGGGGGCAATGAGCAGTTCTTC.

The genes are TRBV6-5 and TRBJ2-1, with 7 bases identical to TRBD1. This CDR3 region has 14 residues. Germline-derived CDR1 and CDR2 are MNHEY and SVGAGI. V lost 5 bases, J lost 3 bases, and 4 bases stayed unmatched. The chain's CDR3 is CASSQQGIYNEQFF. CDR3 coding DNA: TGTGCCAGCAGTCAACAGGGGATCTACAATGAGCAGTTCTTC.